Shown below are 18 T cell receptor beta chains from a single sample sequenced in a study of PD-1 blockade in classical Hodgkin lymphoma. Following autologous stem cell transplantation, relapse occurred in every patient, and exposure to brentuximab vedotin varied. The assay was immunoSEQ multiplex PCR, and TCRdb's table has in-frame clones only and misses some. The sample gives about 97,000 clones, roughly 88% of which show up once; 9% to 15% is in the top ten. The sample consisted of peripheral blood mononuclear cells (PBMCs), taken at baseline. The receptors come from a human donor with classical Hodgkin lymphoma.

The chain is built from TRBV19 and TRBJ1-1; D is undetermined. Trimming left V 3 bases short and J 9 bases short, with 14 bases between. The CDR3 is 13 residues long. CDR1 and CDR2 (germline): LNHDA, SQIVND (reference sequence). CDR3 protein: CASSMRQLRQAFF. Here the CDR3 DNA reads TGTGCCAGTAGTATGAGGCAGCTCCGGCAAGCTTTCTTT.

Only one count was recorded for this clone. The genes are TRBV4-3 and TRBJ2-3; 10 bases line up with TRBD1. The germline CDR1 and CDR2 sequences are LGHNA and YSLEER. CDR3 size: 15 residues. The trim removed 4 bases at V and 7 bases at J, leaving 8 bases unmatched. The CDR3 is CASSPGLGQGNTQYF. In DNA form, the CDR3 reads TGCGCCAGCAGCCCCGGCCTGGGACAGGGGAATACGCAGTATTTT.

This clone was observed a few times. CDR3 in amino acids: CASSSGTGGDYEQYF. In nucleotides, the CDR3 is TGTGCCAGCAGCTCCGGGACAGGGGGAGACTACGAGCAGTACTTC. The rearrangement links TRBV7-9 to TRBJ2-7, with TRBD1 identical over 11 bases. The CDR3 is 15 amino acids. V trimming: 4 bases; J trimming: 3 bases; junction bases outside the gene matches: 5. The germline gives CDR1 SEHNR, CDR2 FQNEAQ (reference sequence).

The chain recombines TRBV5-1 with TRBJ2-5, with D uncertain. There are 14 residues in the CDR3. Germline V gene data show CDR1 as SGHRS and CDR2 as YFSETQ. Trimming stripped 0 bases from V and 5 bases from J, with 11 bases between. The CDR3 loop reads CASSLEVNGETQYF. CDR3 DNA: TGCGCCAGCAGCTTGGAGGTCAATGGGGAGACCCAGTACTTC.

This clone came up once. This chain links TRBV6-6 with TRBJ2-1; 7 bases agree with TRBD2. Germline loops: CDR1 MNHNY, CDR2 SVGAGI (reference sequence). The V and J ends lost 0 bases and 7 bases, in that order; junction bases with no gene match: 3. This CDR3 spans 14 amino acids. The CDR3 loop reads CASSYSGTKNEQFF. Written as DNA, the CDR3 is TGTGCCAGCAGTTACTCGGGGACTAAAAATGAGCAGTTCTTC.

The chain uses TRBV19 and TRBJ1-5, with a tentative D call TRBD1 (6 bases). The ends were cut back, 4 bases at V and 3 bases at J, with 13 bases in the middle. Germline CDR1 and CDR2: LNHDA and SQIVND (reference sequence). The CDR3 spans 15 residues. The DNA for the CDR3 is TGTGCCAGTAGTACCGGCACGGGACACAATCAGCCCCAGCATTTT. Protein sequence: CASSTGTGHNQPQHF.

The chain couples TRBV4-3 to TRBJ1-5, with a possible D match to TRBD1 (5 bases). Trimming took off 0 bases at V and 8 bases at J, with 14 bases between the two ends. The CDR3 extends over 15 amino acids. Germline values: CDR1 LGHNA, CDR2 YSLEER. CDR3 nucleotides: TGCGCCAGCAGCCAAGATCGAGGGCAGGGTAAGCCCCAGCATTTT. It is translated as CASSQDRGQGKPQHF.

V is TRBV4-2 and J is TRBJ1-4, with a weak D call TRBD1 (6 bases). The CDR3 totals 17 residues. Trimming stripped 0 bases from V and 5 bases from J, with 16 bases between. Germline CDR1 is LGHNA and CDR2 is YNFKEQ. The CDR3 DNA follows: TGTGCCAGCAGCCAAGATCTACTAGGGACACCCAATGAAAAACTGTTTTTT. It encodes CASSQDLLGTPNEKLFF.

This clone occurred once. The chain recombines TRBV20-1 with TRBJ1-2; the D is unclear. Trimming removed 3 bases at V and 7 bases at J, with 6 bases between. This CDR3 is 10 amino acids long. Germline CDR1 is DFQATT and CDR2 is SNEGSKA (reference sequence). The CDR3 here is CSASRGGYTF. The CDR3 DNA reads TGCAGTGCTAGCCGGGGTGGCTACACCTTC.

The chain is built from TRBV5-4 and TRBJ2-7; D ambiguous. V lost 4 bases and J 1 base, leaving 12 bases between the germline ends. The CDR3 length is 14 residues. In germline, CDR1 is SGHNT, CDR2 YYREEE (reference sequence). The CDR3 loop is CASSPEASSYEQYF. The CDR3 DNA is TGTGCCAGCAGCCCCGAGGCTAGTTCCTACGAGCAGTACTTC.

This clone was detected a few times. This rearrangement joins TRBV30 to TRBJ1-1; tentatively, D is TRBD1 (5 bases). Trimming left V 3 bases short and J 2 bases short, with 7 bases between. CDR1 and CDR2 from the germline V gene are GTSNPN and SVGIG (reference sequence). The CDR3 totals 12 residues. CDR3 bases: TGTGCCTGGAGAGGACACAACACTGAAGCTTTCTTT. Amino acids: CAWRGHNTEAFF.

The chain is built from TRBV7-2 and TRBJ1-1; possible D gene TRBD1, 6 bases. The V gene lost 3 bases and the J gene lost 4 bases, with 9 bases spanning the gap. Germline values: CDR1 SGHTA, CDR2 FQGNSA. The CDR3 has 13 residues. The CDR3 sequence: CASSLTGLTEAFF. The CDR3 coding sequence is TGTGCCAGCAGCTTGACAGGTCTCACTGAAGCTTTCTTT.

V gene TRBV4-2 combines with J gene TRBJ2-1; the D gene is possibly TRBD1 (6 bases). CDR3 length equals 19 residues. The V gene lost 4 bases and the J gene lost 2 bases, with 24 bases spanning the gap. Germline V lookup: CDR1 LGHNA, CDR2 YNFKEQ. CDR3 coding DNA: TGTGCCAGCAGCCCCTGGGGGCGCGGGCCCTCTGGCGCCTACAATGAGCAGTTCTTC. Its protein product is CASSPWGRGPSGAYNEQFF.

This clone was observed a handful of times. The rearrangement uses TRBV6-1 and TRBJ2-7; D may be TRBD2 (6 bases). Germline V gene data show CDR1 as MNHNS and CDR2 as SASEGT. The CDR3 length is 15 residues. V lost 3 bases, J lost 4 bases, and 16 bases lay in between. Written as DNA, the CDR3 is TGTGCCAGCAGTGAGAGGACTCGGGGGACGTACGAGCAGTACTTC. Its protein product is CASSERTRGTYEQYF.

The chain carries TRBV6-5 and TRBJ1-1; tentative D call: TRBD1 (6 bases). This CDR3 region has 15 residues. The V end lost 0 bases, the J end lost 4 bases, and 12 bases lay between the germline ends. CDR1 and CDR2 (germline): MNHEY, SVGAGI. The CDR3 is CASSYSRTAATEAFF. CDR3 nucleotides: TGTGCCAGCAGTTACTCCAGGACAGCAGCCACTGAAGCTTTCTTT.

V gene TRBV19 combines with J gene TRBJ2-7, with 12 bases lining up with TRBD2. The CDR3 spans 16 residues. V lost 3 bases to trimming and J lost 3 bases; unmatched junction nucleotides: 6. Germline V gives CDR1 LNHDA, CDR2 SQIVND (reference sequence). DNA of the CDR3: TGTGCCAGTAGTATGCTAGCGGGAGGGCCACTCTACGAGCAGTACTTC. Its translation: CASSMLAGGPLYEQYF.

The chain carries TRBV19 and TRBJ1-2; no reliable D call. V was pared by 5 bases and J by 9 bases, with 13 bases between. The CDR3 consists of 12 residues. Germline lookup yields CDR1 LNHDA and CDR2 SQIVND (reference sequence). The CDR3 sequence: CASSAVWRSYTF. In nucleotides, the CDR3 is TGTGCCAGTAGTGCAGTTTGGCGGAGCTACACCTTC.

The CDR3 DNA follows: TGCGCCAGCAGCTTGGCCGAGTCTGGAGGAACCACTGAAGCTTTCTTT. Its translation is CASSLAESGGTTEAFF. The chain recombines TRBV5-1 with TRBJ1-1; D not certain. Germline-derived CDR1 and CDR2 are SGHRS and YFSETQ. This CDR3 is 16 amino acids long. Trimming took off 0 bases at V and 4 bases at J, with 16 bases between the two ends.